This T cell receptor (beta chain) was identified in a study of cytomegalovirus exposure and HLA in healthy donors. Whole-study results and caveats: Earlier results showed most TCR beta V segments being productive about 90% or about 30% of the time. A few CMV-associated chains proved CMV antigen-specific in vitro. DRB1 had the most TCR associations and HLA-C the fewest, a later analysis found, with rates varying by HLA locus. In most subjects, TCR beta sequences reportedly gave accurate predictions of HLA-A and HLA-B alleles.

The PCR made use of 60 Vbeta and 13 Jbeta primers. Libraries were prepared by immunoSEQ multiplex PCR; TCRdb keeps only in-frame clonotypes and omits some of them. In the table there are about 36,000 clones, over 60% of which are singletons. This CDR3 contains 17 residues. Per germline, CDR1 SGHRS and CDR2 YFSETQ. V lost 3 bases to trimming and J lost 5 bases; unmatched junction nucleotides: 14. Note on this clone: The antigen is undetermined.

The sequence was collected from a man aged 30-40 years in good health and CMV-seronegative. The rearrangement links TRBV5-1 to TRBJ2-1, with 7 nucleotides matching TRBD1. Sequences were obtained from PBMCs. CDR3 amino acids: CASSYRLGRDSNNEQFF. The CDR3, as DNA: TGCGCCAGCAGCTACCGCCTCGGTCGGGACAGCAACAATGAGCAGTTCTTC.